This T cell receptor beta chain was identified during a study of blood T cell repertoires in COVID-19. Study in general: Sources were T cells, B-cell-depleted T cells, or PBMCs; the material itself was cDNA or gDNA.

Original processing methods: Reference gene primer amplification gave estimated nucleated cell counts. Generated by immunoSEQ multiplex PCR, the TCRdb table keeps only in-frame clones and is missing some. That table gives V, J and clone size, and the DNA gave D and trimming. Of about 270,000 clones detected, about 86% appear once; the ten largest clones hold about an eighth. Patients from Seattle were sampled longitudinally, starting during active infection. The germline V gene has CDR1 MGHRA and CDR2 YSYEKL. V lost 2 bases and J 5 bases, leaving 18 bases between the germline ends. The CDR3 has 16 amino acids.

This clonotype was obtained from a woman between 65 and 79 years old with COVID-19, enrolled during active disease. V gene TRBV4-1 combines with J gene TRBJ1-1, with D perhaps matching TRBD1 (6 bases). Material for sequencing was peripheral blood. CDR3 DNA sequence: TGCGCCAGCAGCCAAAACCCGCTGGGGGCAGGAACTGAAGCTTTCTTT. The encoded protein is CASSQNPLGAGTEAFF.